The sequence of this T cell receptor (beta chain) was determined in a study of low-dose radiotherapy and immunotherapy resistance in tumors. Turning to the study itself: Intravenous administration to patients comprised nivolumab at 240 mg every two weeks and ipilimumab at 1 mg/kg every six weeks.

Time point meaning: after trial treatment. As for treatment: LDRT plus nivolumab, ipilimumab, low-dose cyclophosphamide and aspirin (RACIN trial). All of the donors were given nivolumab, ipilimumab, aspirin, low-dose cyclophosphamide and low-dose radiotherapy as part of RACIN, a single-arm trial. Patients eligible had advanced solid tumors without tumor-infiltrating lymphocytes. The CDR3 consists of 15 residues. The germline V gene has CDR1 SNHLY and CDR2 FYNNEI. V shed 3 bases and J shed 9 bases, with 18 bases lying between them. TRAV- and TRBV-specific primers were used for first-strand cDNA, which covered alpha and beta chains. TCRs underwent around 20 PCR cycles of amplification with a constant-region primer and V-primer adapter. Isolated mRNA underwent amplification via in vitro transcription. TCRdb reprocessed the reads via MiXCR and lists one record per CDR3 protein. The sample has tens of thousands of distinct CDR3 sequences; 20% to 25% are singletons.

This specimen consisted of PBMCs, obtained after low-dose radiotherapy plus immunotherapy. This TCR was sampled from a female donor with ovarian cancer. This sequence joins TRBV2 and TRBJ1-5; no definite D call. CDR3 residues: CASSDSGLPHLPQHF. CDR3 nucleotides: TGTGCCAGCAGTGACAGTGGATTGCCCCACTTGCCCCAGCATTTT.